This passage covers 10 T cell receptor beta chains from one sample sequenced in a study of identical twins. In TCRdb, the 5' RACE reads were re-called with MiXCR into one record per CDR3 protein. This repertoire shows about 700,000 distinct CDR3 sequences, roughly 8% found once; its top ten account for more than 0.75%. These data were also reused for a study on yellow fever vaccine responses in identical twins.

Material for sequencing was PBMCs. Receptors were obtained from a woman aged 18-35 years in good health.

This clonotype was detected a few times. The gene calls are TRBV5-8 and TRBJ2-5; the match to TRBD2 covers 8 bases. V lost 4 bases, J lost 5 bases, and 13 bases stayed unmatched. The CDR3 runs 16 residues. Germline CDR1 SGHTS, CDR2 YDEGEE. The CDR3 DNA is TGTGCCAGCAGCCCCGGCCGGGGGACTAGTTTCGAGACCCAGTACTTC. Translating gives CASSPGRGTSFETQYF.

This clonotype showed up just a few times. The genes are TRBV7-9 and TRBJ1-1; tentative D call: TRBD1 (5 bases). Between the trimmed V and J ends, which lost 3 bases and 11 bases, there was a span of 10 bases. The CDR3 has 11 residues. Germline CDR1 is SEHNR and CDR2 is FQNEAQ (reference sequence). The chain's CDR3 is CASSLAGHAFF. In DNA form, the CDR3 reads TGTGCCAGCAGCTTGGCGGGGCATGCTTTCTTT.

This clonotype was found a few times. The chain uses TRBV12-3 or TRBV12-4 and TRBJ2-2, with D unclear. V lost 8 bases and J 0 bases, leaving 10 bases between the germline ends. This CDR3 is 14 amino acids long. CDR3 in DNA: TGTGCCAGCGTGGTTGATCCGAACACCGGGGAGCTGTTTTTT. Amino acids: CASVVDPNTGELFF.

The table lists this clonotype with a few counts. This chain connects TRBV28 to TRBJ2-7, with TRBD1 matching over 8 bases. This CDR3 region has 13 residues. Germline CDR1 is MDHEN and CDR2 is SYDVKM. Trimming cost V 7 bases and J 6 bases; bases outside gene matches: 8. In DNA, the CDR3 is TGTGCCAGCACCAATTCAGACAGGGGCGAGCAGTACTTC. Amino acids: CASTNSDRGEQYF.

The V and J genes are TRBV15 and TRBJ1-2; D is unclear. V was cut by 0 bases and J by 7 bases, with 12 bases left in between. The germline V gene has CDR1 LNHNV and CDR2 YYDKDF (reference sequence). CDR3 length equals 14 residues. As DNA, the CDR3 is TGTGCCACCAGCAGAGATCGACAATCGGTTGGCTACACCTTC. This sequence encodes CATSRDRQSVGYTF.

The chain couples TRBV21-1 to TRBJ2-2. TRBV21-1 represents a pseudogene. This CDR3 comprises 14 residues. The CDR3 nucleotides are TGTGCCAGCAGCAAAGGGGAGAACACCGGGGAGCTGTTTTTT. Amino acids: CASSKGENTGELFF.

The chain uses TRBV29-1 and TRBJ2-7; D call uncertain. With 1 base removed from V and 3 bases from J, the gap between germline ends came to 10 bases. CDR3 length: 13 amino acids. CDR1 is SQVTM, CDR2 ANQGSEA, per germline. CDR3 protein: CSVEGGALYEQYF. The DNA of the CDR3 is TGCAGCGTTGAAGGCGGAGCGCTCTACGAGCAGTACTTC.

This clonotype occurred a few times. The CDR3 sequence: CASSPVAGDNEQFF. In nucleotides, the CDR3 is TGTGCCAGCAGCCCGGTAGCGGGGGACAATGAGCAGTTCTTC. The rearrangement links TRBV7-3 to TRBJ2-1; 9 bases are shared with TRBD2. The V gene's germline CDR1 is SGHTA and CDR2 FQGTGA. CDR3 length equals 14 residues. V lost 5 bases and J lost 5; bases outside the gene matches: 4.

This clonotype was observed a handful of times. The genes are TRBV30 and TRBJ2-3; D uncertain. Trimming pared 0 bases from V and 0 bases from J, leaving 10 bases between. The V gene's germline CDR1 is GTSNPN and CDR2 SVGIG (reference sequence). The CDR3 length is 15 residues. CDR3 residues: CAWSVLWVSTDTQYF. The CDR3 nucleotides are TGTGCCTGGAGTGTCTTGTGGGTGAGCACAGATACGCAGTATTTT.

The sample holds a few counts of this clonotype. The J gene is TRBJ1-5, the V gene TRBV20-1; a possible D gene is TRBD1 (6 bases). Germline CDR1 reads DFQATT; CDR2 reads SNEGSKA (reference sequence). The CDR3 length is 13 residues. V lost 6 bases, J lost 1 base, and 10 bases lay in between. The CDR3 loop reads CSAVDSSNQPQHF. In nucleotides, the CDR3 is TGCAGTGCGGTGGACAGCAGCAATCAGCCCCAGCATTTT.